This TCR beta chain was profiled in a study of OX40 agonist ivuxolimab in advanced cancers. Study-level background: Patients in dose escalation had liver, melanoma, kidney or head and neck cancers. Subjects had a mean age of roughly 60 years, with a range of 23 to 79; less than 90% were male. Study findings and constraints: Compared with CD4+, CD8+ T cells on average had more expanded clones.

The cohort excluded patients with autoimmune disease history or systemic immunosuppression. Using immunoSEQ multiplex PCR, the repertoire was profiled, and TCRdb retains in-frame clones only, with some absent. The data hold 60,000 or so clones, with approximately 90% observed a single time. V shed 6 bases and J shed 5 bases, with 10 bases lying between them. The CDR3 consists of 12 residues. The germline V gene has CDR1 SGHVS and CDR2 FQNEAQ. To note about this clone: Its target is not known.

This sequence was found in an adult with an advanced solid tumor such as melanoma, head and neck, liver or kidney cancer. The rearrangement uses TRBV7-8 and TRBJ2-5; D gene uncertain. The sequencing here drew on CD4+ or CD8+ T cells sorted from blood, taken in a trial of the OX40 agonist ivuxolimab. In nucleotides, the CDR3 is TGTGCCAGCAGTAGGGTCTGGGAGACCCAGTACTTC. As protein: CASSRVWETQYF.